The next 11 T cell receptor beta chains were all read from a single sample in a study of early T cells in non-severe SARS-CoV-2 infection. TCRdb itself ran the 5' RACE reads through MiXCR, one entry per CDR3 protein. The table lists about 83,000 distinct CDR3 sequences, roughly 13% of them singletons. Sample: whole blood. These receptors were taken from an adult who was a healthcare worker with PCR-confirmed SARS-CoV-2 infection or an uninfected control (not recorded which).

The chain combines TRBV30 with TRBJ2-1; 11 nucleotides match TRBD2. The ends lost 3 bases at V and 0 bases at J; junction bases unmatched: 7. This CDR3 is built from 17 residues. Germline CDR1 GTSNPN, CDR2 SVGIG (reference sequence). The CDR3 sequence is CAWRSRSGGASYNEQFF. The DNA of the CDR3 is TGTGCCTGGAGATCCCGTAGCGGGGGGGCCTCCTACAATGAGCAGTTCTTC.

This clonotype occurred many times. The chain joins TRBV7-2 to TRBJ2-7; D might be TRBD1 (6 bases). Germline V gives CDR1 SGHTA, CDR2 FQGNSA. V lost 5 bases, J lost 2 bases, and 16 bases lay in between. The CDR3 contains 15 residues. CDR3 in DNA: TGTGCCAGCAGCACGGGCCGCGGACAGACCTACGAGCAGTACTTC. Translation gives CASSTGRGQTYEQYF. The variable domain in full, with the rest retrieved from reference TRBV7-2 and TRBJ2-7, is GAGVSQSPSNKVTEKGKDVELRCDPISGHTALYWYRQSLGQGLEFLIYFQGNSAPDKSGLPSDRFSAERTGGSVSTLTIQRTQQEDSAVYLCASSTGRGQTYEQYFGPGTRLTVT.

The chain uses TRBV9 and TRBJ1-3; D is ambiguous. The V gene's germline CDR1 is SGDLS and CDR2 YYNGEE. The V gene lost 1 base and the J gene lost 0 bases, with 8 bases spanning the gap. The CDR3 length is 15 residues. CDR3 residues: CASSVNQDSGNTIYF. The CDR3 region has the DNA TGTGCCAGCAGCGTAAACCAGGACTCTGGAAACACCATATATTTT.

This clonotype was recorded at least ten times. The V and J genes are TRBV30 and TRBJ1-4; D is possibly TRBD1 (5 bases). This CDR3 has 14 amino acids. Germline V gene data show CDR1 as GTSNPN and CDR2 as SVGIG (reference sequence). V was pared by 2 bases and J by 3 bases, with 10 bases between. CDR3 sequence: CAWSQDTPNEKLFF. The DNA of the CDR3 is TGTGCCTGGAGTCAGGACACCCCTAATGAAAAACTGTTTTTT.

This clonotype was observed many times. Relative to the germline gene, one junction end is altered; a read error may explain this. CDR3 region: CASRFSRELFF. As DNA, the CDR3 is TGTGCCAGCCGCTTCTCCAGGGAGCTGTTTTTT. The rearrangement joins TRBV7-9 to TRBJ2-2; the D is unclear. The V gene's germline CDR1 is SEHNR and CDR2 FQNEAQ (reference sequence). This CDR3 has 11 amino acids.

This clonotype was observed many times. The rearrangement uses TRBV4-3 and TRBJ2-1, with no clear D. The CDR3 extends over 15 amino acids. V was trimmed by 1 base and J by 1 base, leaving 8 bases between them. Germline V gene data show CDR1 as LGHNA and CDR2 as YSLEER. DNA of the CDR3: TGCGCCAGCAGCCAAGTCCGGAGTTCCTACAATGAGCAGTTCTTC. It codes for CASSQVRSSYNEQFF.

The chain links TRBV15 to TRBJ2-5; TRBD2 aligns across 7 bases. Germline-derived CDR1 and CDR2 are LNHNV and YYDKDF (reference sequence). Germline trimming cut 2 bases from V and 7 bases from J; bases unmatched to any gene: 22. The CDR3 runs 19 residues. The CDR3 DNA sequence: TGTGCCACCAGCAGAAAGGCCGGTATGTCTAGCGGCGACCTTCGGACCCAGTACTTC. The encoded protein is CATSRKAGMSSGDLRTQYF.

Comment on this clonotype: A read error may account for a junction end that differs from germline. The chain couples TRBV6-6 to TRBJ1-6; 9 bases map to TRBD1. The CDR3 covers 15 residues. Germline V gives CDR1 MNHNY, CDR2 SVGAGI (reference sequence). The CDR3: CASNGPGQGDSPLHF. As DNA, the CDR3 is TGTGCCAGCAATGGACCGGGACAGGGCGATTCACCCCTCCATTTT.

The rearrangement links TRBV5-5 to TRBJ2-1; D gene ambiguous. Trimming stripped 2 bases from V and 7 bases from J, with 10 bases between. Germline-derived CDR1 and CDR2 are SGHKS and YYEKEE (reference sequence). The CDR3 is 13 residues long. The CDR3 protein is CASSFRAVNEQFF. The CDR3 DNA reads as TGTGCCAGCAGCTTTCGGGCAGTTAATGAGCAGTTCTTC.

The CDR3 DNA sequence: TGTGCCAGCAGACCCGATAGCGGACACTCCTACAATGAGCAGTTCTTC. This codes for CASRPDSGHSYNEQFF. This chain joins TRBV7-6 and TRBJ2-1; D perhaps matches TRBD2 (6 bases). CDR1 and CDR2 (germline): SGHVS, FNYEAQ. This CDR3 region has 16 residues. Between the trimmed V and J ends, which lost 6 bases and 0 bases, there was a span of 15 bases. The full variable domain, its missing parts supplied by reference TRBV7-6 and TRBJ2-1, is GAGVSQSPRYKVTKRGQDVALRCDPISGHVSLYWYRQALGQGPEFLTYFNYEAQQDKSGLPNDRFSAERPEGSISTLTIQRTEQRDSAMYRCASRPDSGHSYNEQFFGPGTRLTVL.

The chain joins TRBV13 to TRBJ2-7; D might be TRBD1 (6 bases). The CDR3 contains 14 residues. The germline V gene has CDR1 PRHDT and CDR2 FYEKMQ (reference sequence). Deletions cut 5 bases from V and 0 bases from J, with 11 bases between. DNA for the CDR3: TGTGCCAGCAGCGCCCGGACAGTCTCCTACGAGCAGTACTTC. This translates into CASSARTVSYEQYF.